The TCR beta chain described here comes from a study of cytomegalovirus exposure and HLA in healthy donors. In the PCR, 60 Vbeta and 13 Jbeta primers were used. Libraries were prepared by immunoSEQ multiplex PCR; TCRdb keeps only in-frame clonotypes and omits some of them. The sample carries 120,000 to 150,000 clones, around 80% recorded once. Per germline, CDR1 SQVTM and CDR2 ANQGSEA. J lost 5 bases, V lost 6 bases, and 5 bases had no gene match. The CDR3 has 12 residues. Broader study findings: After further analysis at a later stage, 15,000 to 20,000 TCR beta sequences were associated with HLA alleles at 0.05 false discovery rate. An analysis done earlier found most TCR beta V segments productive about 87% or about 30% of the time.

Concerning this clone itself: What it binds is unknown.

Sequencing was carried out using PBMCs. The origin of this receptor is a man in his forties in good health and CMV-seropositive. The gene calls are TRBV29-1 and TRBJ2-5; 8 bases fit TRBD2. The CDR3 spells CSVRRGDETQYF. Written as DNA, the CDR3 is TGCAGCGTCCGGCGGGGGGATGAGACCCAGTACTTC. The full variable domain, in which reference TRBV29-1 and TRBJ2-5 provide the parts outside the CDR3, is SAVISQKPSRDICQRGTSLTIQCQVDSQVTMMFWYRQQPGQSLTLIATANQGSEATYESGFVIDKFPISRPNLTFSTLTVSNMSPEDSSIYLCSVRRGDETQYFGPGTRLLVL.